Following are 29 T cell receptor beta chains from one sample sequenced in a study of T cells in Graves' hyperthyroidism and ophthalmopathy. TCR beta CDR3 sequences were amplified from RNA transcripts. The HTBI primer set served for first-round RT-PCR of the TCR CDR3. TCRdb passed the multiplex PCR reads through MiXCR, listing each CDR3 protein once. The data hold some 740,000 distinct CDR3 sequences, with 12% to 15% observed a single time. The sample consisted of blood. These receptors all come from a young woman with Graves' hyperthyroidism.

This clonotype was found a few times. The rearrangement joins TRBV12-3 or TRBV12-4 to TRBJ2-3; D uncertain. The CDR3 loop spans 13 amino acids. Trimming stripped 4 bases from V and 2 bases from J, with 7 bases between. The CDR3 coding sequence is TGTGCCAGCAGTTACGAGCTCACAGATACGCAGTATTTT. Its protein product is CASSYELTDTQYF.

This clonotype was observed at least ten times. The chain uses TRBV4-1 and TRBJ2-1; 9 positions match TRBD1. The length of the CDR3 is 16 residues. Trimming removed 8 bases from V and 5 bases from J; junction bases left unmatched: 13. CDR1 is MGHRA, CDR2 YSYEKL, per germline. CDR3 residues: CASHSGGDRVHNEQFF. CDR3 sequence (DNA): TGCGCCAGCCATTCCGGAGGGGACAGGGTCCACAATGAGCAGTTCTTC.

The sample holds a few counts of this clonotype. CDR3 bases: TGTGCCAGCAGTTACTCGACTAGCCACAATGAGCAGTTCTTC. It yields the protein CASSYSTSHNEQFF. The genes are TRBV6-6 and TRBJ2-1, with 7 bases matching TRBD2. In germline, CDR1 is MNHNY, CDR2 SVGAGI (reference sequence). The CDR3 contains 14 residues. Germline trimming cut 0 bases from V and 5 bases from J; bases unmatched to any gene: 1.

There are a few counts of this clonotype. The rearrangement joins TRBV5-1 to TRBJ2-2; 13 bases map to TRBD2. Germline-derived CDR1 and CDR2 are SGHRS and YFSETQ. The CDR3 covers 16 residues. V gave up 4 bases and J gave up 6 bases; unmatched junction bases: 6. The CDR3: CASSPGLAGSSGELFF. CDR3 in DNA: TGCGCCAGCAGCCCGGGACTAGCGGGATCATCCGGGGAGCTGTTTTTT.

The table lists this clonotype with a few counts. This chain uses TRBV14 with TRBJ2-1, with TRBD2 identical over 10 bases. The CDR3 consists of 16 residues. Germline V gives CDR1 SGHDN, CDR2 FVKESK. Trimming cost V 4 bases and J 3 bases; bases outside gene matches: 6. The CDR3 loop reads CASSLALAGVYNEQFF. The CDR3 region has the DNA TGTGCCAGCAGCCTAGCCCTAGCGGGAGTCTACAATGAGCAGTTCTTC.

This clonotype was found once. This sequence may be a read error, since a much larger clone differs from it by one base. The V gene is TRBV3-1, the J gene TRBJ2-2; 7 bases match TRBD2. The CDR3 is 16 amino acids. Germline V gives CDR1 LGHDT, CDR2 YNNKEL (reference sequence). CDR3 amino acids: CASSQASGANTGELSF. As DNA, the CDR3 is TGTGCCAGCAGCCAAGCTAGCGGAGCGAACACCGGGGAGCTGTCTTTT.

In its sample, this clonotype was seen many times. The rearrangement joins TRBV30 to TRBJ1-2; D gene ambiguous. V shed 2 bases and J shed 7 bases, with 8 bases lying between them. CDR3 length: 11 amino acids. In germline, CDR1 is GTSNPN, CDR2 SVGIG (reference sequence). The CDR3 DNA is TGTGCCTGGAGTCTTGAAGGTGGCTACACCTTC. It specifies CAWSLEGGYTF.

This clonotype was found many times. The chain joins TRBV18 to TRBJ2-1; 12 bases are a match to TRBD2. This CDR3 has 15 amino acids. Germline lookup yields CDR1 KGHSH and CDR2 LQKENI. The trim removed 5 bases at V and 8 bases at J, leaving 7 bases unmatched. CDR3 sequence reads: CASSRLAGVWDEQFF. The CDR3 DNA reads TGTGCCAGCTCAAGACTAGCGGGAGTATGGGATGAGCAGTTCTTC. Full variable domain (missing parts from reference TRBV18 and TRBJ2-1): NAGVMQNPRHLVRRRGQEARLRCSPMKGHSHVYWYRQLPEEGLKFMVYLQKENIIDESGMPKERFSAEFPKEGPSILRIQQVVRGDSAAYFCASSRLAGVWDEQFFGPGTRLTVL.

In its sample, this clonotype was seen many times. The genes are TRBV28 and TRBJ2-4; tentatively, D is TRBD1 (6 bases). This CDR3 has 17 residues. Between the trimmed V and J ends, which lost 5 bases and 0 bases, there was a span of 17 bases. Germline values: CDR1 MDHEN, CDR2 SYDVKM. The CDR3 region has the DNA TGTGCCAGCAGTCGCACCTCGGGACAACTAGCCAAAAACATTCAGTACTTC. Its protein product is CASSRTSGQLAKNIQYF.

This rearrangement joins TRBV3-1 to TRBJ1-6, with D perhaps TRBD1 (5 bases). CDR1 LGHDT and CDR2 YNNKEL come from the germline V gene (reference sequence). With 1 base removed from V and 10 bases from J, the gap between germline ends came to 14 bases. The CDR3 runs to 15 residues. Written as DNA, the CDR3 is TGTGCCAGCAGCCAAGGATGGGGACCTGGCTCACCCCTCCACTTT. Protein: CASSQGWGPGSPLHF.

The chain carries TRBV11-3 and TRBJ1-1; a possible D gene is TRBD1 (5 bases). This CDR3 contains 12 residues. The V end was cut by 5 bases, the J end by 7 bases, with 11 bases between. Germline assignment: CDR1 SGHNT and CDR2 YENEEA. This CDR3 reads CASSARDFEAFF. CDR3 DNA sequence: TGTGCCAGCAGCGCAAGGGACTTTGAAGCTTTCTTT.

V gene TRBV20-1 combines with J gene TRBJ1-1; no clear D. The CDR3 extends over 13 amino acids. V gave up 6 bases and J gave up 12 bases, with 23 bases separating them. Per germline, CDR1 DFQATT and CDR2 SNEGSKA (reference sequence). The CDR3 nucleotides read TGCAGTGCACACCTGGCAGTCCCAAGGCAAACTTTCTTT. Encoded protein: CSAHLAVPRQTFF.

This clonotype was counted ten times or more. V and J are TRBV2 and TRBJ2-1; tentatively, D is TRBD2 (5 bases). The CDR3 is made up of 16 amino acids. Trimming stripped 1 base from V and 1 base from J, with 11 bases between. Germline V gene sequence: CDR1 SNHLY, CDR2 FYNNEI. CDR3 DNA: TGTGCCAGCAGTGAAGGTGGCGGGCCTTCCTACAATGAGCAGTTCTTC. It translates to CASSEGGGPSYNEQFF.

Ten or more counts support this clonotype. The rearrangement uses TRBV14 and TRBJ2-3; D unclear. V lost 4 bases and J 2 bases, leaving 7 bases between the germline ends. CDR1 and CDR2 from the germline V gene are SGHDN and FVKESK. CDR3 length: 13 amino acids. The CDR3, as DNA: TGTGCCAGCAGCCGCGGCGCCACAGATACGCAGTATTTT. Residues: CASSRGATDTQYF.

This clonotype was seen repeatedly, ten times or more. The chain recombines TRBV20-1 with TRBJ2-7; TRBD2 matches at 12 bases. The ends lost 3 bases at V and 2 bases at J; junction bases unmatched: 8. CDR1 DFQATT and CDR2 SNEGSKA come from the germline V gene (reference sequence). This CDR3 is 16 amino acids long. CDR3 region: CSARGRLAGAPYEQYF. CDR3 bases: TGCAGTGCTAGGGGCCGACTAGCGGGAGCACCCTACGAGCAGTACTTC.

CDR3 sequence (DNA): TGTGCCTGGAGGGGACGGAGGATTGCAACTAATGAAAAACTGTTTTTT. Protein product: CAWRGRRIATNEKLFF. V gene TRBV30 combines with J gene TRBJ1-4; a weak D match, TRBD1 (5 bases). Germline CDR1 GTSNPN, CDR2 SVGIG (reference sequence). This CDR3 has 16 amino acids. Trimming pared 3 bases from V and 0 bases from J, leaving 14 bases between.

As regards this clonotype: This sequence may be a read error, since a much larger clone differs from it by one base. The chain couples TRBV6-1 to TRBJ2-1; 7 nucleotides agree with TRBD1. Germline V gives CDR1 MNHNS, CDR2 SASEGT. The CDR3 loop spans 14 amino acids. For the CDR3, the DNA is TGTGCCAGCAGTGCAGGGGGATCCTACAAAGAGCAGTTCTTC. Its translation is CASSAGGSYKEQFF.

This clonotype was seen repeatedly, ten times or more. The chain uses TRBV7-3 and TRBJ1-1; no definite D call. Germline V gene sequence: CDR1 SGHTA, CDR2 FQGTGA. This CDR3 has 13 amino acids. V lost 3 bases to trimming and J lost 4 bases, with 9 bases between them. The CDR3 here is CASSLGSSTEAFF. CDR3 nucleotide sequence: TGTGCCAGCAGCTTGGGCTCAAGCACTGAAGCTTTCTTT.

This clonotype was seen a handful of times. The chain joins TRBV11-1 to TRBJ2-7; D possibly corresponds to TRBD1 (6 bases). V lost 5 bases and J lost 2, with 13 bases in between. The germline V gene encodes CDR1 SGHAT and CDR2 FQDESV (reference sequence). This CDR3 spans 14 amino acids. The CDR3 spells CASSPAGAPYEQYF. In DNA, the CDR3 is TGTGCCAGCAGCCCCGCAGGGGCCCCCTACGAGCAGTACTTC. Full variable domain (rest looked up from reference TRBV11-1 and TRBJ2-7): EAEVAQSPRYKITEKSQAVAFWCDPISGHATLYWYRQILGQGPELLVQFQDESVVDDSQLPKDRFSAERLKGVDSTLKIQPAELGDSAMYLCASSPAGAPYEQYFGPGTRLTVT.

This clonotype was seen a few times. This may come from a read error, since a much larger clone is one base off. The chain recombines TRBV2 with TRBJ2-5; D is perhaps TRBD2 (8 bases). Germline CDR1 SNHLY, CDR2 FYNNEI. This CDR3 contains 16 residues. The CDR3 coding sequence is TGTACCAGCAGTGACGGGGGGGACAGAATTCAAGAGACCCAGTACTTC. This gives the protein CTSSDGGDRIQETQYF.

The chain carries TRBV29-1 and TRBJ2-7; 10 bases align to TRBD1. Trimming at V came to 4 bases and at J to 5 bases, leaving 2 bases not matched to a gene. This CDR3 is built from 12 residues. Germline CDR1 reads SQVTM; CDR2 reads ANQGSEA. CDR3 sequence reads: CSVGDRGHEQYF. The DNA of the CDR3 is TGCAGCGTTGGGGACAGGGGCCACGAGCAGTACTTC.

This clonotype was picked up many times. The CDR3 bases are TGTGCCAGCAGTTTTTTACTTAGCGGGAGGGCTTCCTACAATGAGCAGTTCTTC. The encoded protein is CASSFLLSGRASYNEQFF. The rearrangement uses TRBV12-3 or TRBV12-4 and TRBJ2-1; 11 positions match TRBD2. This CDR3 comprises 18 residues. The V gene end was trimmed by 3 bases and the J gene end by 1 base; junction bases not matched to a gene: 8.

This clonotype came up a few times. This sequence joins TRBV12-3 or TRBV12-4 and TRBJ2-1; perhaps TRBD2 as D (5 bases). This CDR3 has 16 residues. The germline V and J ends were trimmed by 3 bases and 5 bases, with 17 bases remaining between them. The CDR3 sequence: CASSFGRRVGHNEQFF. The CDR3 DNA is TGTGCCAGCAGTTTCGGACGGCGGGTCGGACACAATGAGCAGTTCTTC.

This clonotype has ten or more counts. The chain combines TRBV2 with TRBJ1-1; the D gene is possibly TRBD1 (5 bases). The germline V and J ends were trimmed by 6 bases and 4 bases, with 12 bases remaining between them. The CDR3 is made up of 13 amino acids. Per the germline V gene, CDR1 is SNHLY and CDR2 is FYNNEI. CDR3 nucleotide sequence: TGTGCCAGCAGAGAGCTAAGGGGCACTGAAGCTTTCTTT. Translated, it gives CASRELRGTEAFF.

Notes on this clonotype: It is unclear where the CDR3 begins or ends on the DNA, so no DNA is shown, and the CDR3 is as TCRdb lists it. The chain joins TRBV6-1 to TRBJ1-2; the table assigns TRBD1, which was not confirmed against the DNA. Including both end residues, the CDR3 is 15 amino acids long. CDR1 is MNHNS and CDR2 is SASEGT in the germline V gene. This CDR3 reads CASRGFGEGRYGYTF.

A word on this clonotype: The DNA is left out, because the CDR3 cannot be placed on it with certainty; the CDR3 is given as TCRdb lists it. V is TRBV27 and J is TRBJ2-1; TRBD2 was called by the table and not checked on the DNA. Germline loops: CDR1 MNHEY, CDR2 SMNVEV (reference sequence). A total of 17 residues make up the CDR3, ends included. The CDR3 here is CASSSSGLAGEYNEQFF.

This clonotype was seen a handful of times. J is TRBJ2-1 and V is TRBV5-4, with 9 bases lining up with TRBD2. The CDR3 length is 15 residues. Germline V gene data show CDR1 as SGHNT and CDR2 as YYREEE (reference sequence). The V segment lost 1 base and the J segment 8 bases; nucleotides outside the gene matches: 7. CDR3: CASSLKGGRADEQFF. CDR3 nucleotide sequence: TGTGCCAGCAGCTTGAAAGGCGGGAGGGCCGATGAGCAGTTCTTC. The complete variable domain, with remaining parts taken from reference TRBV5-4 and TRBJ2-1, reads ETGVTQSPTHLIKTRGQQVTLRCSSQSGHNTVSWYQQALGQGPQFIFQYYREEENGRGNFPPRFSGLQFPNYSSELNVNALELDDSALYLCASSLKGGRADEQFFGPGTRLTVL.

This clonotype has ten or more counts. The rearrangement uses TRBV2 and TRBJ1-5, with no clear D. CDR3 length: 15 residues. Germline CDR1 reads SNHLY; CDR2 reads FYNNEI. The V end lost 4 bases, the J end lost 7 bases, and 17 bases lay between the germline ends. CDR3 loop: CASSGVTTRRQPQHF. DNA of the CDR3: TGTGCCAGCAGTGGTGTAACCACTAGGAGACAGCCCCAGCATTTT.

This clonotype showed up just a few times. This clone may be a read error of a much larger clone one base away. The CDR3 region has the DNA TGTGCCAGCAGTCCCACCCCGAGGTCCACGCAAGAGACCCAGTACTTC. It encodes CASSPTPRSTQETQYF. The J gene is TRBJ2-5, the V gene TRBV28, with D unresolved. The V gene's germline CDR1 is MDHEN and CDR2 SYDVKM. V lost 5 bases and J 2 bases, leaving 18 bases between the germline ends. This CDR3 is 16 amino acids long. The entire variable domain, with the rest obtained from reference TRBV28 and TRBJ2-5, is as follows: DVKVTQSSRYLVKRTGEKVFLECVQDMDHENMFWYRQDPGLGLRLIYFSYDVKMKEKGDIPEGYSVSREKKERFSLILESASTNQTSMYLCASSPTPRSTQETQYFGPGTRLLVL.